This T cell receptor (beta chain) originates from a study of T cell changes during pregnancy in multiple sclerosis. Germline V gene sequence: CDR1 MNHEY, CDR2 SVGAGI. This CDR3 region has 14 residues. V shed 5 bases and J shed 4 bases, with 15 bases lying between them. Profiled with immunoSEQ multiplex PCR; TCRdb holds only in-frame clones, not every one. The sample holds about 48,000 clones, 85% to 95% seen once. The chain carries TRBV6-5 and TRBJ2-7; perhaps TRBD1 as D (5 bases). Sequenced here: CD4+ T cells from peripheral blood mononuclear cells, sampled in the second trimester of pregnancy. This clonotype was obtained from a female donor in good health, enrolled as a control in a pregnancy study. The CDR3 bases are TGTGCCAGCAGTCTCAGGGATGGTAAATACGAGCAGTACTTC. This translates into CASSLRDGKYEQYF.